A selection of T cell receptor beta chains follows, all from one sample in a study of CD8 T cells in ankylosing spondylitis. TCRdb passed the 5' RACE reads through MiXCR, listing each CDR3 protein once. The data show about 250,000 distinct CDR3 sequences, 15% to 20% seen once. Material for sequencing was blood, either unsorted or a sorted T cell fraction (not recorded which). The source of these receptors is a male donor with ankylosing spondylitis or in good health (not recorded which). The CDR3 runs from the conserved cysteine through the conserved F or W. The D gene is left open where the match is weak. Size tells how often a clone was seen (once, few, many) or the class of an expanded clone, and some rows leave it out.

cdr3_nt cdr3_aa j_call v_call d_call cdr3_length clone_size
TGTGCCAGCAGCTCCACTAGCGGCCAAGAGACCCAGTACTTC CASSSTSGQETQYF TRBJ2-5 TRBV7-2 TRBD2 14 NA
TGCAGCGTTGAAATTCCCCCTTTACAGGGGGAACAGGCTGAAGCTTTCTTT CSVEIPPLQGEQAEAFF TRBJ1-1 TRBV29-1 TRBD1 17 few
TGTGCCAGCAGTGAGCGACAGGGGGCATACGAGCAGTACTTC CASSERQGAYEQYF TRBJ2-7 TRBV2 TRBD1 14 NA
TGTGCCAGCAGTTACTGGGGGCAGGGGGGCGAGCAGTACTTC CASSYWGQGGEQYF TRBJ2-7 TRBV6-5 NA 14 NA
TGCGCCAGCAGCTTACCTAGCCTCGGGGACAGGGCTAGCGGGAGGGTCAATGAGCAGTTCTTC CASSLPSLGDRASGRVNEQFF TRBJ2-1 TRBV5-1 TRBD2 21 NA
TGCAGCGTTGAGCCACCGGGTCCCGATACGCAGTATTTT CSVEPPGPDTQYF TRBJ2-3 TRBV29-1 NA 13 NA
TGTGCCAGTATCGGGACCATCGGTGGCACTGAAGCTTTCTTT CASIGTIGGTEAFF TRBJ1-1 TRBV19 NA 14 NA
TGTGCCAGCAACCTCGGGACTAGCGGGCTTAGCTCCTACAATGAGCAGTTCTTC CASNLGTSGLSSYNEQFF TRBJ2-1 TRBV25-1 TRBD2 18 NA
TGTGCCAGCAGTTTATTTCCGGGAACGCTCGAGCAGTACTTC CASSLFPGTLEQYF TRBJ2-7 TRBV27 NA 14 NA
TGCAGTGTTAGGACTAGCGGTTCTTTGAACACCGGGGAGCTGTTTTTT CSVRTSGSLNTGELFF TRBJ2-2 TRBV20-1 TRBD2 16 NA
TGTGCCAGCAGTTCCGGGATTTCCAATCAGCCCCAGCATTTT CASSSGISNQPQHF TRBJ1-5 TRBV12-3/TRBV12-4 NA 14 NA
TGTGCCAGCAGCGGCGGAAGGGCCGGGGAGCTGTTTTTT CASSGGRAGELFF TRBJ2-2 TRBV2 NA 13 few
TGTGCCAGCAGTCCCAATTGGGAGAGCTTGGGGCAGTACTTC CASSPNWESLGQYF TRBJ2-7 TRBV6-2/TRBV6-3 NA 14 NA
TGTGCCAGCAGCTTAGCGCCCTACAATGAGCAGTTCTTC CASSLAPYNEQFF TRBJ2-1 TRBV7-8 NA 13 many
TGTGCCAGCGTACAGGGGCCCAATGAGCAGTTCTTC CASVQGPNEQFF TRBJ2-1 TRBV12-3/TRBV12-4 TRBD1 12 NA
TGTGCCAGCAGCCAAGATCCTACAGGGTTTAATTCACCCCTCCACTTT CASSQDPTGFNSPLHF TRBJ1-6 TRBV14 NA 16 few
TGTGCCAGCAGTTACCTTCCGGGTCGAAATCCTTTTAACTATGGCTACACCTTC CASSYLPGRNPFNYGYTF TRBJ1-2 TRBV6-5 NA 18 few
TGCGCCAGCAGCCAAGATCAGAGTGCCGGCGGTGAGCAGTTCTTC CASSQDQSAGGEQFF TRBJ2-1 TRBV4-3 NA 15 few
TGTGCCAGCAATCGACGCGGGACTGGTGAGACCCAGTACTTC CASNRRGTGETQYF TRBJ2-5 TRBV9 NA 14 few
TGCGCCAGCAGCTCCGGTTTAGGACTAGCGGAAGAGACCCAGTACTTC CASSSGLGLAEETQYF TRBJ2-5 TRBV5-1 TRBD2 16 few
TGTGCCATCAGTGACGGACAGGAGAGCTCCTACGAGCAGTACTTC CAISDGQESSYEQYF TRBJ2-7 TRBV10-3 TRBD1 15 many
TGTGCCAGCAGTTTTTTAGCGGGCTACAATGAGCAGTTCTTC CASSFLAGYNEQFF TRBJ2-1 TRBV12-3/TRBV12-4 TRBD2 14 few
TGCGCCAGCAGCTTGGCCTGGGGTCGGGCCCTCCACTTT CASSLAWGRALHF TRBJ1-6 TRBV5-1 NA 13 few
TGCGCCAGCAGCAGATACAGGGAAGGCGGGGAGCTGTTTTTT CASSRYREGGELFF TRBJ2-2 TRBV5-1 NA 14 once
TGTGCCAGCTCACCCACAAATATGGTTGAGCAGTTCTTC CASSPTNMVEQFF TRBJ2-1 TRBV18 NA 13 NA
TGCGCCAGCAGCCAAGTCGTCAGGAGCTATGGCTACACCTTC CASSQVVRSYGYTF TRBJ1-2 TRBV4-1 NA 14 many
TGCAGCGTTGGGACGGCAGATATGTACAATGAGCAGTTCTTC CSVGTADMYNEQFF TRBJ2-1 TRBV29-1 NA 14 many
TGTGCCAGCAGTTCCTACAGGGGGCTGAATCAGCCCCAGCATTTT CASSSYRGLNQPQHF TRBJ1-5 TRBV12-3/TRBV12-4 TRBD1 15 NA
TGTGCCAGCAGTGACGACCTTGGGCCCTACGAGCAGTACTTC CASSDDLGPYEQYF TRBJ2-7 TRBV25-1 NA 14 NA
TGCGCCAGCAGCCAAGACCGGGGAAGCTCCTACAATGAGCAGTTCTTC CASSQDRGSSYNEQFF TRBJ2-1 TRBV4-3 NA 16 many
TGTGCCAGCAGTCCGAACCTAGTGGGGGCAGATACGCAGTATTTT CASSPNLVGADTQYF TRBJ2-3 TRBV12-3/TRBV12-4 NA 15 few
TGTGCCAGCAGCCAAGATGAGGTAGCGGACACAGATACGCAGTATTTT CASSQDEVADTDTQYF TRBJ2-3 TRBV4-2 NA 16 few